Below, 23 T cell receptor beta chains from the same sample are listed, as sequenced in a study of CD8 T cells in ankylosing spondylitis. TCRdb fed the 5' RACE reads into MiXCR, producing one record per CDR3 protein. The data hold roughly 220,000 distinct CDR3 sequences, with roughly a tenth observed a single time. Material for sequencing was blood, either unsorted or a sorted T cell fraction (not recorded which). The receptors come from a male donor with ankylosing spondylitis or in good health (not recorded which).

This clonotype was recorded at least ten times. The chain combines TRBV29-1 with TRBJ2-2; D tentatively reads TRBD1 or TRBD2 (5 bases each). CDR3 length: 14 amino acids. Germline V gives CDR1 SQVTM, CDR2 ANQGSEA. V lost 7 bases and J 5 bases, leaving 17 bases between the germline ends. The CDR3 here is CSGSFFRETGELFF. Here the CDR3 DNA reads TGCAGCGGATCATTTTTCAGGGAGACCGGGGAGCTGTTTTTT.

There are a few counts of this clonotype. The V call is TRBV11-2, the J call TRBJ2-5; 8 bases are shared with TRBD2. Germline CDR1 is SGHAT and CDR2 is FQNNGV. With V trimmed by 4 bases and J by 1 base, 5 bases remained unmatched. This CDR3 is built from 15 residues. The CDR3 nucleotides read TGTGCCAGCAGCTATAGCGGGGAAGGCCAAGAGACCCAGTACTTC. Translating it yields CASSYSGEGQETQYF.

Concerning this clonotype itself: A read error is possible here, since a much larger clone lies one base away. The chain recombines TRBV14 with TRBJ2-2; tentatively, D is TRBD2 (5 bases). The CDR3 contains 16 residues. The V gene's germline CDR1 is SGHDN and CDR2 FVKESK. CDR3 loop: CDSSLLSGSNTGELFF. In nucleotides, the CDR3 is TGTGACAGCAGCCTATTGTCGGGGTCCAACACCGGGGAGCTGTTTTTT.

The rearrangement joins TRBV12-3 or TRBV12-4 to TRBJ1-5; no firm D call. The CDR3 is made up of 10 amino acids. V was pared by 7 bases and J by 8 bases, with 6 bases between. CDR3 nucleotides: TGTGCCAGCATCAGGAAGCCCCAGCATTTT. It specifies CASIRKPQHF.

V usage is TRBV28 and J usage is TRBJ2-2, with D perhaps matching TRBD2 (5 bases). Germline CDR1 reads MDHEN; CDR2 reads SYDVKM. Trimming took off 11 bases at V and 6 bases at J, with 10 bases between the two ends. The CDR3 extends over 11 amino acids. Written as DNA, the CDR3 is TGTGCCTGCGAGCGGCCCGGGGAGCTGTTTTTT. This gives the protein CACERPGELFF.

This clonotype was seen repeatedly, ten times or more. The CDR3 region has the DNA TGTGCCAGCAGCTTGACTGGACAGGGACGCGAGCAGTACTTC. Amino acids: CASSLTGQGREQYF. V and J are TRBV7-2 and TRBJ2-7; the match to TRBD1 covers 8 bases. Germline-derived CDR1 and CDR2 are SGHTA and FQGNSA. The length of the CDR3 is 14 residues. V dropped 3 bases and J dropped 6; count of bases not matched to a gene: 7. Supplemented by reference TRBV7-2 and TRBJ2-7, the full variable domain reads GAGVSQSPSNKVTEKGKDVELRCDPISGHTALYWYRQSLGQGLEFLIYFQGNSAPDKSGLPSDRFSAERTGGSVSTLTIQRTQQEDSAVYLCASSLTGQGREQYFGPGTRLTVT.

This clonotype was observed a few times. CDR3 sequence (DNA): TGTGCCAGCAGCCAAGACATACGGGGGGGCGGTGAGCAGTTCTTC. Translated, it gives CASSQDIRGGGEQFF. The chain carries TRBV4-2 and TRBJ2-1; TRBD2 aligns across 8 bases. Germline lookup yields CDR1 LGHNA and CDR2 YNFKEQ. V lost 0 bases, J lost 9 bases, and 7 bases stayed unmatched. There are 15 residues in the CDR3.

This clonotype was observed at least ten times. The chain recombines TRBV20-1 with TRBJ1-5; D is perhaps TRBD1 (6 bases). V lost 6 bases to trimming and J lost 4 bases, with 13 bases between them. This CDR3 contains 13 residues. Germline V gene data show CDR1 as DFQATT and CDR2 as SNEGSKA (reference sequence). The CDR3: CSARDNRNQPQHF. Here the CDR3 DNA reads TGCAGTGCCCGGGACAACCGTAATCAGCCCCAGCATTTT.

The table lists this clonotype with many counts. V usage is TRBV5-1 and J usage is TRBJ2-3, with 8 bases identical to TRBD2. CDR1 and CDR2 from the germline V gene are SGHRS and YFSETQ. With V trimmed by 1 base and J by 2 bases, 6 bases remained unmatched. The CDR3 totals 16 residues. CDR3 sequence (DNA): TGCGCCAGCAGCTTGTCTGGGGGACTAGACACAGATACGCAGTATTTT. Its translation is CASSLSGGLDTDTQYF. Full variable domain (missing parts from reference TRBV5-1 and TRBJ2-3): KAGVTQTPRYLIKTRGQQVTLSCSPISGHRSVSWYQQTPGQGLQFLFEYFSETQRNKGNFPGRFSGRQFSNSRSEMNVSTLELGDSALYLCASSLSGGLDTDTQYFGPGTRLTVL.

This clonotype was seen repeatedly, ten times or more. The chain recombines TRBV24-1 with TRBJ2-7; 9 nucleotides align to TRBD1. CDR1 is KGHDR and CDR2 is SFDVKD in the germline V gene. The CDR3 loop spans 15 amino acids. V was clipped by 2 bases and J by 4 bases; unmatched bases: 5. The CDR3 loop is CATSDSGQGRYEQYF. For the CDR3, the DNA is TGTGCCACCAGTGATTCTGGACAGGGGCGGTACGAGCAGTACTTC.

This clonotype has a count of ten or more. The J gene is TRBJ1-1, the V gene TRBV10-3, with D possibly matching TRBD1 (5 bases). V lost 6 bases and J lost 4, with 12 bases in between. This CDR3 spans 13 amino acids. Germline assignment: CDR1 ENHRY and CDR2 SYGVKD. Written as DNA, the CDR3 is TGTGCCATCAGGGGGGATAAGGTCACTGAAGCTTTCTTT. Translation gives CAIRGDKVTEAFF.

This clonotype was counted ten times or more. The chain couples TRBV20-1 to TRBJ2-6; possible D gene TRBD2, 6 bases. The length of the CDR3 is 15 residues. V was clipped by 8 bases and J by 0 bases, with 14 bases between them. Germline V CDR1 and CDR2: DFQATT, SNEGSKA (reference sequence). Here the CDR3 reads CSPQVGGSGANVLTF. DNA for the CDR3: TGCAGTCCCCAAGTGGGGGGCTCTGGGGCCAACGTCCTGACTTTC.

The chain carries TRBV7-2 and TRBJ2-3; 10 nucleotides line up with TRBD2. Germline trimming cut 2 bases from V and 4 bases from J; bases unmatched to any gene: 6. The germline CDR1 and CDR2 sequences are SGHTA and FQGNSA. The CDR3 is 16 residues long. The CDR3 spells CASSLIAGGLPDTQYF. Here the CDR3 DNA reads TGTGCCAGCAGCTTAATAGCGGGGGGTCTCCCAGATACGCAGTATTTT.

A remark on this clonotype: Since a much larger clone is just one base distant, this may be a read error. The chain joins TRBV10-3 to TRBJ1-2, with a weak D call TRBD1 (6 bases). The CDR3 is 16 residues long. Per germline, CDR1 ENHRY and CDR2 SYGVKD. This CDR3 is CAISESPGGPSYGDTF. DNA of the CDR3: TGTGCCATCAGTGAATCCCCGGGGGGGCCTAGCTATGGCGACACCTTC.

This clonotype occurred many times. The gene calls are TRBV24-1 and TRBJ2-1; D unresolved. V was pared by 6 bases and J by 8 bases, with 7 bases between. Per the germline V gene, CDR1 is KGHDR and CDR2 is SFDVKD. The CDR3 contains 11 residues. CDR3: CATSLRHEQFF. The CDR3 DNA reads TGTGCCACCAGTTTGCGTCATGAGCAGTTCTTC.

Many counts were recorded for this clonotype. This chain links TRBV5-1 with TRBJ2-3; D ambiguous. Germline V lookup: CDR1 SGHRS, CDR2 YFSETQ. The germline V and J ends were trimmed by 7 bases and 0 bases, with 18 bases remaining between them. This CDR3 has 16 amino acids. In DNA, the CDR3 is TGCGCCAGCTCCGCCGGTGTTCAAGATAGCACAGATACGCAGTATTTT. It codes for CASSAGVQDSTDTQYF. Looking up the rest from reference TRBV5-1 and TRBJ2-3 gives the full variable domain: KAGVTQTPRYLIKTRGQQVTLSCSPISGHRSVSWYQQTPGQGLQFLFEYFSETQRNKGNFPGRFSGRQFSNSRSEMNVSTLELGDSALYLCASSAGVQDSTDTQYFGPGTRLTVL.

At least ten counts were recorded for this clonotype. The V gene is TRBV20-1, the J gene TRBJ2-5; 8 nucleotides agree with TRBD2. There are 15 residues in the CDR3. V lost 3 bases, J lost 6 bases, and 12 bases stayed unmatched. Germline V gene lookup returns CDR1 DFQATT and CDR2 SNEGSKA (reference sequence). The CDR3 DNA is TGCAGTGCTAGCCAATCCTTACTAGCGGTGCAGACCCAGTACTTC. Translating it yields CSASQSLLAVQTQYF.

The chain carries TRBV20-1 and TRBJ2-1, with 9 bases fitting TRBD2. Germline-derived CDR1 and CDR2 are DFQATT and SNEGSKA (reference sequence). The CDR3 sequence is 14 residues long. The junction had 8 bases not matched to a gene; V was cut back by 3 bases and J by 8 bases. CDR3 coding DNA: TGCAGTGCTAGCAAGGGACTAGCTTGGGATGAGCAGTTCTTC. Protein: CSASKGLAWDEQFF.

The rearrangement joins TRBV12-3 or TRBV12-4 to TRBJ2-7, with 7 bases fitting TRBD1. CDR3 length: 15 residues. J gave up 4 bases and V 3 bases, and 9 bases lay outside the gene matches. The CDR3 DNA reads TGTGCCAGCAGTTTCTCATGGACAGGAGAGTACGAGCAGTACTTC. Protein product: CASSFSWTGEYEQYF.

This clonotype was observed at least ten times. This sequence joins TRBV29-1 and TRBJ1-5, with 9 bases fitting TRBD1. CDR3 length: 13 amino acids. CDR1 is SQVTM, CDR2 ANQGSEA, per germline. With 7 bases clipped from V and 5 bases from J, the junction kept 6 bases outside the gene matches. DNA of the CDR3: TGCAGCGCCCGGGACAGGGATGATCAGCCCCAGCATTTT. Protein: CSARDRDDQPQHF.

This clonotype was detected many times. The V call is TRBV20-1, the J call TRBJ2-3, with 13 bases that match TRBD2. Trimming at V came to 6 bases and at J to 1 base, leaving 7 bases not matched to a gene. Germline assignment: CDR1 DFQATT and CDR2 SNEGSKA (reference sequence). This CDR3 region has 16 residues. The CDR3 sequence: CSAQTSGGPGTDTQYF. CDR3 nucleotides: TGCAGTGCGCAGACTAGCGGGGGGCCGGGCACAGATACGCAGTATTTT.

This clonotype has ten or more counts. The CDR3 DNA reads TGTGCCAGCAGCCAGGGGGCTGAGAGCACCGGGGAGCTGTTTTTT. Translated, it gives CASSQGAESTGELFF. This rearrangement joins TRBV3-1 to TRBJ2-2, with D perhaps TRBD1 (6 bases). V was clipped by 3 bases and J by 4 bases, with 12 bases between them. The CDR3 loop spans 15 amino acids. CDR1 and CDR2 (germline): LGHDT, YNNKEL (reference sequence).

This rearrangement joins TRBV28 to TRBJ2-7; D is uncertain. The CDR3 has 13 residues. Germline V gene data show CDR1 as MDHEN and CDR2 as SYDVKM. V shed 4 bases and J shed 2 bases, with 9 bases lying between them. For the CDR3, the DNA is TGTGCCAGCAGTTCCCCCTCCACCTACGAGCAGTACTTC. It specifies CASSSPSTYEQYF.